The clone carrying this T cell receptor (beta chain) was seen many times. The antigen is undetermined. This sample was included in a study of T cell repertoires in cytomegalovirus infection. Study summary: A matching HLA type, together with CMV infection, was signaled by public TCR beta signatures.

One entry per CDR3 protein results from TCRdb running MiXCR on the reads. The table lists some 920,000 distinct CDR3 sequences, 30% to 40% of them singletons. Per germline, CDR1 MNHEY and CDR2 SMNVEV (reference sequence). This CDR3 is built from 15 residues. V was trimmed by 6 bases and J by 2 bases, leaving 14 bases between them. The chain combines TRBV27 with TRBJ1-5; D is unclear. This clonotype was obtained from a human donor in good health (CMV status not recorded). Some clones in this sample may be carry-over from other donors' samples. Specimen: cultured CD8+ T cells from PBMCs, collected from culture after CMV antigen stimulation. Here the CDR3 DNA reads TGTGCCAGCAGCTTAGCACCGGGAGGCAATCAGCCCCAGCATTTT. It is translated as CASSLAPGGNQPQHF.